These T cell receptor beta chains were read from a single sample in a study of cytomegalovirus exposure and HLA in healthy donors. TCRdb's copy holds only in-frame clones and misses some; the assay was immunoSEQ multiplex PCR. The table has roughly 190,000 clones, roughly four fifths seen once; the top ten hold more than 1.5%. Sequencing was performed on PBMCs. These receptors originate from a man aged 18 to 29 in good health and CMV-seronegative. Both conserved end residues are trimmed from each CDR3.

v_gene: TRBV19; CDR3aa: ASSIAWPGGFVTDTQY
v_gene: TRBV10-2; CDR3aa: ASSPGYLNYGYT
v_gene: TRBV11-3; CDR3aa: ASSPGASGWNEQF
v_gene: TRBV10-3; CDR3aa: AIHSGQGQNTEAF
v_gene: TRBV15; CDR3aa: ATSKDRGSYEQY
v_gene: TRBV18; CDR3aa: ASSPGVAATNTGELF
v_gene: TRBV29-1; CDR3aa: SVATGGGGHEQY
v_gene: TRBV7-8; CDR3aa: ASSLGTSGNYNEQF
v_gene: TRBV7-3; CDR3aa: ASSPNLGAGELF
v_gene: TRBV15; CDR3aa: ATSRGGVQETQY
v_gene: TRBV10-3; CDR3aa: AISESLSSYEQY
v_gene: TRBV4-1; CDR3aa: ASSQGRGVGYT
v_gene: TRBV29-1; CDR3aa: SVEPGQVHNEQF
v_gene: TRBV11-2; CDR3aa: ASSSGSTDITDTQY
v_gene: TRBV11-3; CDR3aa: ASSLLQNTEAF
v_gene: TRBV28; CDR3aa: ASKKTGTGREKLF
v_gene: TRBV11-2; CDR3aa: ASSLGPGIPYEQY
v_gene: TRBV5-1; CDR3aa: ASSLEVGGQPQH
v_gene: TRBV5-8; CDR3aa: ASRSGLAWFAGELF
v_gene: TRBV23-1; CDR3aa: ASSDGLAGVSASTDTQY
v_gene: TRBV7-3; CDR3aa: ASSPSGGQRTGELF
v_gene: TRBV7-9; CDR3aa: ASSSSPSGELF
v_gene: TRBV27; CDR3aa: ASSLLSGRARQGDTQY
v_gene: TRBV5-4; CDR3aa: ASSVGLAGSYSYEQY
v_gene: TRBV10-3; CDR3aa: AITEGASSYEQY
v_gene: TRBV7-9; CDR3aa: ASSLGKTSGIYNEQF
v_gene: TRBV28; CDR3aa: ATSGEGGTQY
v_gene: TRBV7-2; CDR3aa: ASSAPRGARGYT
v_gene: TRBV4-2; CDR3aa: ASSQPLQGYT
v_gene: TRBV7-2; CDR3aa: ASSLLRGAEAF
v_gene: TRBV28; CDR3aa: ASSSYFWEQF
v_gene: TRBV23-1; CDR3aa: ASSQNRENTEAF
v_gene: TRBV6-1; CDR3aa: ARTQGKGNQPQH
v_gene: TRBV9; CDR3aa: ASRQKAGTETYEQY
v_gene: TRBV14; CDR3aa: ASSQGMLGLSYEQY